This TCR beta chain was recorded in a study of cytomegalovirus exposure and HLA in healthy donors. On the study more broadly: Among the 300 to 450 genotyped donors, just over 80% were placed in the Caucasian-associated ancestry cluster. Broader study findings: The study listed some 160 cytomegalovirus-associated TCR beta chains. As a later analysis showed, a missense DCLRE1C variant was linked to trimming of TCR beta V- and J-genes.

Primers included in the PCR were 60 Vbeta and 13 Jbeta primers. Libraries were prepared by immunoSEQ multiplex PCR; TCRdb keeps only in-frame clonotypes and omits some of them. The table records 150,000 to 200,000 clones, around 90% of them present only once. To note about this clone: Its antigen is not known.

This CDR3 has 17 residues. V was clipped by 5 bases and J by 0 bases, with 14 bases between them. Germline-derived CDR1 and CDR2 are LNHDA and SQIVND (reference sequence). This receptor was obtained from a woman aged 18-29 years in good health and CMV-seronegative. This sequence joins TRBV19 and TRBJ2-6, with D possibly matching TRBD1 (6 bases). The sequenced sample was PBMCs. CDR3 protein: CASSPGQLLSGANVLTF. Written as DNA, the CDR3 is TGTGCCAGTAGTCCTGGACAGCTTCTCTCTGGGGCCAACGTCCTGACTTTC.